One and the same sample provided the 5 T cell receptor beta chains below, sequenced in a study of identical twins. Using its own MiXCR run on the 5' RACE reads, TCRdb lists one record per CDR3 protein. The data contain hundreds of thousands of distinct CDR3 sequences, more than 6.5% of them singletons. A further study also used this sample, focusing on yellow fever vaccine responses in identical twins.

The sequencing sample was made of PBMCs. The receptors originated from a woman aged 18-29 years in good health.

This chain links TRBV10-2 with TRBJ2-7, with 7 bases lining up with TRBD2. Per germline, CDR1 WSHSY and CDR2 SAAADI. V lost 3 bases, J lost 5 bases, and 4 bases stayed unmatched. CDR3 length: 13 amino acids. Here the CDR3 reads CASSERLADEQYF. The CDR3 bases are TGCGCCAGCAGTGAACGACTAGCTGACGAGCAGTACTTC.

This clonotype was found a few times. This sequence joins TRBV9 and TRBJ2-1, with D perhaps TRBD2 (7 bases). Trimming left V 4 bases short and J 6 bases short, with 23 bases between. Germline CDR1 SGDLS, CDR2 YYNGEE. The CDR3 is 17 amino acids. The CDR3: CASSLSPVGGAGNEQFF. The CDR3 DNA follows: TGTGCCAGCAGCCTCTCTCCGGTGGGGGGGGCGGGCAATGAGCAGTTCTTC.

The V call is TRBV21-1, the J call TRBJ1-1. TRBV21-1 constitutes a pseudogene. This CDR3 is built from 17 residues. The CDR3 reads CASSKVGTGPLNTEAFF. The CDR3 bases are TGTGCCAGCAGCAAAGTCGGTACAGGGCCCTTAAACACTGAAGCTTTCTTT.

In this sample, this clonotype turned up many times. The chain combines TRBV20-1 with TRBJ2-2; D possibly corresponds to TRBD2 (6 bases). V was pared by 6 bases and J by 4 bases, with 12 bases between. Germline CDR1 DFQATT, CDR2 SNEGSKA (reference sequence). The CDR3 is 13 residues long. CDR3 nucleotides: TGCAGTGCGTGGGGGGATCCCACCGGGGAGCTGTTTTTT. It yields the protein CSAWGDPTGELFF.

Details on this clonotype: A read error may be the cause here, since a much bigger clone is one base away. This sequence joins TRBV3-1 and TRBJ2-2, with 10 bases lining up with TRBD2. CDR1 and CDR2 from the germline V gene are LGHDT and YNNKEL (reference sequence). The CDR3 has 18 residues. CDR3: CAGSQILLAGFLPGELFF. The DNA of the CDR3 is TGTGCCGGCAGCCAAATTTTACTAGCGGGATTTTTACCCGGGGAGCTGTTTTTT.